This T cell receptor (beta chain) is from a study of shared clonotypes between healthy human individuals. The study, taken as a whole, reports: On the whole, naive subsets had larger estimated richness than memory subsets had. Non-shared clonotypes had lower generation probabilities than clonotypes shared by all four sorted-subset donors.

Only Caucasian adults living in Nashville, Tennessee served as donors. Notes on this clone: What it binds is not known.

Trimming stripped 6 bases from V and 1 base from J, with 12 bases between. Germline CDR1 and CDR2: SQVTM and ANQGSEA. CDR3 size: 14 residues. This table comes from immunoSEQ multiplex PCR, and its TCRdb copy is limited to in-frame clones, with some not included. Of more than 1,200,000 clones in the sample, approximately 98.5% were seen once. V gene TRBV29-1 combines with J gene TRBJ2-2, with D possibly matching TRBD1 (6 bases). The specimen was naive CD4+ T cells sorted from blood. This sample's subset: CD45RA+ positively selected. This clonotype was sampled from a young man in good health. The CDR3 bases are TGCAGCGTCATAGACAGGCGGAACACCGGGGAGCTGTTTTTT. This codes for CSVIDRRNTGELFF.